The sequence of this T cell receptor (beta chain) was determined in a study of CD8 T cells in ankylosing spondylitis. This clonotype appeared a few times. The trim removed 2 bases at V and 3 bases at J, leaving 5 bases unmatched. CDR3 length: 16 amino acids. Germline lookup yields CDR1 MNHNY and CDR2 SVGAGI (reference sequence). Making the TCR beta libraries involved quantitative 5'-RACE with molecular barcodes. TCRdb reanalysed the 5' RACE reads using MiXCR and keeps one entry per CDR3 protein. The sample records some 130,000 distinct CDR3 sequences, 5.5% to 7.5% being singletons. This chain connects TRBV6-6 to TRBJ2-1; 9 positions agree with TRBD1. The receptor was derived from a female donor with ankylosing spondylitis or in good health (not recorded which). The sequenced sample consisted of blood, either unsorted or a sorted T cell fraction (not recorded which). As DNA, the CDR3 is TGTGCCAGCAGTTACGTCGACAGGGGGTTCTACAATGAGCAGTTCTTC. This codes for CASSYVDRGFYNEQFF.